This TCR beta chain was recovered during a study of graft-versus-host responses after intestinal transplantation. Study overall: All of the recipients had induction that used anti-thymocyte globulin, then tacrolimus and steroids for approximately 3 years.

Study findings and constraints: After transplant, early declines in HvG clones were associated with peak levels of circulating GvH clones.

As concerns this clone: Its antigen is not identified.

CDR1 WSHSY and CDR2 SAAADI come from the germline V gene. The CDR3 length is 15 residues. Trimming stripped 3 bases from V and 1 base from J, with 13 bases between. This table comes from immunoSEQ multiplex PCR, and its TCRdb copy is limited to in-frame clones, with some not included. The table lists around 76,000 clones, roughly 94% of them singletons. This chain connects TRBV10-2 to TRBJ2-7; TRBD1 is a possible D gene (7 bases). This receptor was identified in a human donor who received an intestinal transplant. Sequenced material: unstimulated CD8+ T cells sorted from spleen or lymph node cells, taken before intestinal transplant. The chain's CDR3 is CASSENRGGSYEQYF. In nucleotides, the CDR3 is TGCGCCAGCAGTGAAAACAGGGGAGGTTCCTACGAGCAGTACTTC.